The sequence of this T cell receptor (beta chain) was determined in a study of beta chain features in type 1 diabetes. Study-wide results and limits: Among patients with Type 1 diabetes, TCRB CDR3s were moderately but significantly shorter in every one of the four CD4+ subsets.

In the case of this clone: The antigen is undetermined. The sample carries other DNA sequences with the same CDR3.

Expressed TCRB transcripts were sequenced because the isolated RNA had all been reverse transcribed beforehand. Profiling relied on immunoSEQ multiplex PCR, and the TCRdb table lists in-frame clones only, not all of them. Counted here are 200,000 to 250,000 clones, approximately 15% occurring once; the ten biggest clones make up around 0.019%. The CDR3 runs to 15 residues. Germline trimming cut 2 bases from V and 3 bases from J; bases unmatched to any gene: 4. CDR1 SGHNT and CDR2 YYREEE come from the germline V gene (reference sequence). Sequenced input: naive CD4+ T cells from blood. The chain carries TRBV5-4 and TRBJ2-5; TRBD2 matches at 10 bases. The TCR originated in a man aged 30 to 45 with type 1 diabetes. DNA for the CDR3: TGTGCCAGCAGCTTAGGAGGACTAGCGGAAGAGACCCAGTACTTC. It is translated as CASSLGGLAEETQYF.